These 30 T cell receptor beta chains originate from one sample sequenced in a study of CD8 T cells in Susac syndrome. Reverse transcription used roughly 0.5 to 1 ug RNA and random hexamers. TCRdb independently ran MiXCR on the immunoSEQ multiplex PCR reads; one entry per CDR3 protein. This sample has 100,000 to 150,000 distinct CDR3 sequences, with over 90% found just once. The sequencing sample was made of CD4+ T cells from PBMCs. The receptors were gathered from a human donor in good health.

This rearrangement joins TRBV28 to TRBJ2-4; possibly TRBD2 for D (5 bases). CDR1 MDHEN and CDR2 SYDVKM come from the germline V gene. CDR3 length equals 15 residues. V was pared by 4 bases and J by 0 bases, with 10 bases between. The CDR3: CASSSSGIAKNIQYF. CDR3 nucleotides: TGTGCCAGCAGTTCCTCCGGGATAGCCAAAAACATTCAGTACTTC. Combining the CDR3 with reference TRBV28 and TRBJ2-4 gives the whole variable domain DVKVTQSSRYLVKRTGEKVFLECVQDMDHENMFWYRQDPGLGLRLIYFSYDVKMKEKGDIPEGYSVSREKKERFSLILESASTNQTSMYLCASSSSGIAKNIQYFGAGTRLSVL.

V usage is TRBV24-1 and J usage is TRBJ2-1, with 10 nucleotides matching TRBD2. The CDR3 runs 18 residues. The ends lost 0 bases at V and 0 bases at J; junction bases unmatched: 4. CDR1 is KGHDR and CDR2 is SFDVKD in the germline V gene. CDR3 protein: CATSDLSASGGSYNEQFF. As DNA, the CDR3 is TGTGCCACCAGTGATTTGTCGGCTAGCGGGGGCTCCTACAATGAGCAGTTCTTC.

This chain connects TRBV24-1 to TRBJ2-1; D not certain. CDR3 length: 14 residues. With 5 bases removed from V and 3 bases from J, the gap between germline ends came to 10 bases. Germline CDR1 is KGHDR and CDR2 is SFDVKD. CDR3 protein: CATSGSVGYNEQFF. CDR3 bases: TGTGCCACCAGTGGTTCGGTCGGCTACAATGAGCAGTTCTTC.

The chain couples TRBV7-9 to TRBJ1-5; TRBD1 might be the D (6 bases). Germline V lookup: CDR1 SEHNR, CDR2 FQNEAQ (reference sequence). This CDR3 is built from 15 residues. Trimming removed 5 bases at V and 1 base at J, with 12 bases between. The CDR3 DNA sequence: TGTGCCAGCAGCCCAGGGGCAGGGAGCAATCAGCCCCAGCATTTT. Translation: CASSPGAGSNQPQHF. Full variable domain (missing parts from reference TRBV7-9 and TRBJ1-5): DTGVSQNPRHKITKRGQNVTFRCDPISEHNRLYWYRQTLGQGPEFLTYFQNEAQLEKSRLLSDRFSAERPKGSFSTLEIQRTEQGDSAMYLCASSPGAGSNQPQHFGDGTRLSIL.

The CDR3 bases are TGTGCCTGGACAAGGGACAGTGTCTCCTACGAGCAGTACTTC. Amino acid sequence: CAWTRDSVSYEQYF. J is TRBJ2-7 and V is TRBV30; 7 nucleotides agree with TRBD1. Per the germline V gene, CDR1 is GTSNPN and CDR2 is SVGIG (reference sequence). The V and J ends lost 4 bases and 0 bases, in that order; junction bases with no gene match: 6. CDR3 length: 14 residues. Full variable domain (rest looked up from reference TRBV30 and TRBJ2-7): SQTIHQWPATLVQPVGSPLSLECTVEGTSNPNLYWYRQAAGRGLQLLFYSVGIGQISSEVPQNLSASRPQDRQFILSSKKLLLSDSGFYLCAWTRDSVSYEQYFGPGTRLTVT.

V and J are TRBV3-1 and TRBJ2-7; 7 bases map to TRBD1. Germline CDR1 LGHDT, CDR2 YNNKEL (reference sequence). This CDR3 comprises 14 residues. J lost 6 bases, V lost 4 bases, and 9 bases had no gene match. CDR3 DNA: TGTGCCAGCAGCCCCCGGACAGGTAGTGGCGAGCAGTACTTC. Amino acids: CASSPRTGSGEQYF.

This chain joins TRBV2 and TRBJ1-1, with D perhaps matching TRBD1 (5 bases). Trimming stripped 7 bases from V and 0 bases from J, with 12 bases between. The CDR3 has 14 amino acids. Germline CDR1 SNHLY, CDR2 FYNNEI. Here the CDR3 reads CASTERGVNTEAFF. CDR3 nucleotides: TGTGCCAGCACCGAACGGGGGGTGAACACTGAAGCTTTCTTT.

The chain is built from TRBV20-1 and TRBJ2-7, with 15 bases matching TRBD2. CDR1 and CDR2 (germline): DFQATT, SNEGSKA (reference sequence). The length of the CDR3 is 15 residues. V gave up 4 bases and J gave up 5 bases; unmatched junction bases: 6. The CDR3 spells CSATGLAGGANEQYF. The CDR3 DNA follows: TGCAGTGCTACGGGACTAGCGGGAGGAGCTAACGAGCAGTACTTC.

The chain combines TRBV3-1 with TRBJ2-3; a weak D match, TRBD2 (5 bases). This CDR3 region has 16 residues. V dropped 0 bases and J dropped 2 bases, with 12 bases sitting between them. The germline V gene encodes CDR1 LGHDT and CDR2 YNNKEL (reference sequence). CDR3 residues: CASSQDRGHLTDTQYF. CDR3 bases: TGTGCCAGCAGCCAAGATCGAGGGCACCTCACAGATACGCAGTATTTT.

The V gene is TRBV5-4, the J gene TRBJ2-7, with a possible D match to TRBD2 (5 bases). This CDR3 spans 13 amino acids. Per germline, CDR1 SGHNT and CDR2 YYREEE (reference sequence). V shed 2 bases and J shed 5 bases, with 11 bases lying between them. CDR3 in DNA: TGTGCCAGCAGCTTAGGACTCGGGAACGAGCAGTACTTC. Translated: CASSLGLGNEQYF. The full variable domain, with the rest looked up from reference TRBV5-4 and TRBJ2-7, is ETGVTQSPTHLIKTRGQQVTLRCSSQSGHNTVSWYQQALGQGPQFIFQYYREEENGRGNFPPRFSGLQFPNYSSELNVNALELDDSALYLCASSLGLGNEQYFGPGTRLTVT.

This clonotype appeared once. The V and J genes are TRBV19 and TRBJ2-3, with unresolved D. Per germline, CDR1 LNHDA and CDR2 SQIVND (reference sequence). This CDR3 region has 15 residues. Trimming removed 5 bases from V and 1 base from J, with 13 bases in between. Written as DNA, the CDR3 is TGTGCCAGTAGTGAAGGAGCTCCCGGCACAGATACGCAGTATTTT. Translation gives CASSEGAPGTDTQYF.

V is TRBV3-1 and J is TRBJ1-1; no clear D gene. CDR3 length: 12 amino acids. Trimming cost V 3 bases and J 8 bases, with 10 bases left between them. Germline CDR1 and CDR2: LGHDT and YNNKEL (reference sequence). CDR3 amino acids: CASSQGGYEAFF. The CDR3 DNA reads as TGTGCCAGCAGCCAGGGTGGATACGAAGCTTTCTTT.

The chain carries TRBV5-1 and TRBJ2-3, with D perhaps TRBD1 (6 bases). The CDR3 covers 15 residues. Trimming shortened V by 4 bases and J by 0 bases, and 12 bases separated the two germline ends. The germline V gene has CDR1 SGHRS and CDR2 YFSETQ. The CDR3 DNA reads TGCGCCAGCAGCGGGGGACAACCTAGCACAGATACGCAGTATTTT. It codes for CASSGGQPSTDTQYF.

This chain links TRBV28 with TRBJ2-3; D perhaps matches TRBD2 (6 bases). Germline loops: CDR1 MDHEN, CDR2 SYDVKM. The CDR3 totals 16 residues. Trimming shortened V by 7 bases and J by 0 bases, and 17 bases separated the two germline ends. The CDR3 region is CASNLGVAASTDTQYF. The DNA of the CDR3 is TGTGCCAGCAACCTAGGGGTAGCGGCAAGCACAGATACGCAGTATTTT.

V and J are TRBV7-9 and TRBJ1-4, with 8 bases identical to TRBD1. V shed 4 bases, J shed 5 bases, and the junction held 3 bases outside the gene matches. The germline gives CDR1 SEHNR, CDR2 FQNEAQ (reference sequence). The CDR3 contains 14 residues. This chain's CDR3 is CASSWGDRNEKLFF. Written as DNA, the CDR3 is TGTGCCAGCAGCTGGGGGGACAGGAATGAAAAACTGTTTTTT.

This rearrangement joins TRBV30 to TRBJ2-2; 7 nucleotides match TRBD1. The CDR3 is made up of 15 amino acids. CDR1 is GTSNPN and CDR2 is SVGIG in the germline V gene (reference sequence). J was trimmed by 4 bases and V by 5 bases; bases with no gene match: 10. This CDR3 reads CAWGKTGTSTGELFF. CDR3 coding DNA: TGTGCCTGGGGGAAGACAGGGACGAGCACCGGGGAGCTGTTTTTT.

The chain links TRBV5-4 to TRBJ1-1, with a tentative D call TRBD1 (5 bases). Per germline, CDR1 SGHNT and CDR2 YYREEE (reference sequence). This CDR3 has 15 residues. V lost 4 bases and J lost 13, with 26 bases in between. The CDR3 DNA reads TGTGCCAGCAGCATACCCGGGACTTTGAACACTGAAATTTTCTTT. The encoded protein is CASSIPGTLNTEIFF.

The chain employs TRBV19 and TRBJ1-1, with a tentative D call TRBD1 (5 bases). Germline CDR1 and CDR2: LNHDA and SQIVND (reference sequence). The CDR3 is 16 residues long. V lost 8 bases, J lost 0 bases, and 19 bases lay in between. The CDR3 loop reads CASSGRRGLMNTEAFF. The CDR3 nucleotides read TGTGCCAGTTCAGGACGGAGGGGACTCATGAACACTGAAGCTTTCTTT.

In nucleotides, the CDR3 is TGTGCCACCAGCAGAGATCGGCTTACTGAGCAGTTCTTC. Translated, it gives CATSRDRLTEQFF. The rearrangement joins TRBV15 to TRBJ2-1; no reliable D call. This CDR3 spans 13 amino acids. CDR1 LNHNV and CDR2 YYDKDF come from the germline V gene (reference sequence). The V end was cut by 0 bases, the J end by 9 bases, with 9 bases between.

V gene TRBV5-1 combines with J gene TRBJ2-7; weak D call: TRBD1 (6 bases). Between the trimmed V and J ends, which lost 4 bases and 0 bases, there was a span of 14 bases. This CDR3 contains 15 residues. Germline CDR1 and CDR2: SGHRS and YFSETQ. The CDR3 reads CASSPIPGHSYEQYF. The CDR3, as DNA: TGCGCCAGCAGCCCGATTCCGGGACACTCCTACGAGCAGTACTTC.

The chain couples TRBV28 to TRBJ2-7; D might be TRBD1 or TRBD2, each matching 7 bases. V was pared by 8 bases and J by 5 bases, with 22 bases between. Germline CDR1 is MDHEN and CDR2 is SYDVKM. The length of the CDR3 is 15 residues. The CDR3: CASGSGGAGGNEQYF. In DNA, the CDR3 is TGTGCCAGCGGCTCAGGGGGGGCAGGGGGAAACGAGCAGTACTTC.

The chain couples TRBV7-9 to TRBJ1-5; D possibly corresponds to TRBD1 (5 bases). Trimming removed 4 bases from V and 4 bases from J, with 8 bases in between. The CDR3 loop spans 13 amino acids. In germline, CDR1 is SEHNR, CDR2 FQNEAQ (reference sequence). The CDR3 here is CASSSEGNQPQHF. For the CDR3, the DNA is TGTGCCAGCAGCTCGGAGGGGAATCAGCCCCAGCATTTT.

This clonotype was observed once. The V and J genes are TRBV5-6 and TRBJ2-7; D not resolved. The CDR3 has 13 amino acids. The V and J ends lost 0 bases and 5 bases respectively, with 9 bases between them. In germline, CDR1 is SGHDT, CDR2 YYEEEE. The CDR3 is CASSLEGINEQYF. The CDR3 DNA follows: TGTGCCAGCAGCTTGGAAGGAATCAACGAGCAGTACTTC.

This clonotype was seen a handful of times. This rearrangement joins TRBV29-1 to TRBJ1-1, with D perhaps TRBD1 (5 bases). V was pared by 3 bases and J by 1 base, with 6 bases between. CDR1 SQVTM and CDR2 ANQGSEA come from the germline V gene. The CDR3 has 12 amino acids. Here the CDR3 DNA reads TGCAGCGTTGATAGGGGGAACACTGAAGCTTTCTTT. It encodes CSVDRGNTEAFF.

This rearrangement joins TRBV5-4 to TRBJ2-5; D not resolved. Germline CDR1 reads SGHNT; CDR2 reads YYREEE (reference sequence). This CDR3 is 14 amino acids long. Trimming took off 2 bases at V and 2 bases at J, with 10 bases between the two ends. This CDR3 is CASSFYTQQETQYF. In nucleotides, the CDR3 is TGTGCCAGCAGCTTCTACACACAGCAAGAGACCCAGTACTTC.

The chain links TRBV29-1 to TRBJ2-7; 8 nucleotides agree with TRBD2. The CDR3 covers 16 residues. CDR1 SQVTM and CDR2 ANQGSEA come from the germline V gene. V was pared by 1 base and J by 3 bases, with 11 bases of the junction left unmatched. The CDR3 region is CSVEGAGELPSYEQYF. CDR3 DNA sequence: TGCAGCGTTGAAGGAGCGGGAGAGCTCCCTAGCTACGAGCAGTACTTC.

This sequence joins TRBV28 and TRBJ2-5; D gene uncertain. Germline loops: CDR1 MDHEN, CDR2 SYDVKM. This CDR3 spans 14 amino acids. Trimming stripped 6 bases from V and 2 bases from J, with 13 bases between. The chain's CDR3 is CASRPLGLQETQYF. The CDR3 region has the DNA TGTGCCAGCAGACCTTTAGGTTTACAAGAGACCCAGTACTTC.

This chain connects TRBV29-1 to TRBJ1-2, with D unresolved. CDR3 size: 13 residues. The germline V gene has CDR1 SQVTM and CDR2 ANQGSEA. Trimming stripped 7 bases from V and 4 bases from J, with 16 bases between. Written as DNA, the CDR3 is TGCAGCGCCCTGACGCGAGGGTTCTATGGCTACACCTTC. This translates into CSALTRGFYGYTF.

The rearrangement uses TRBV6-6 and TRBJ2-7; 10 nucleotides agree with TRBD2. The CDR3 length is 15 residues. Germline V gene data show CDR1 as MNHNY and CDR2 as SVGAGI (reference sequence). V lost 2 bases, J lost 5 bases, and 6 bases stayed unmatched. The CDR3 DNA is TGTGCCAGCAGTTACCAGCGGGAGGGGTACAACGAGCAGTACTTC. Protein product: CASSYQREGYNEQYF.

The rearrangement links TRBV7-9 to TRBJ1-2; D call uncertain. V shed 1 base and J shed 2 bases, with 8 bases lying between them. The length of the CDR3 is 14 residues. From germline, CDR1 is SEHNR and CDR2 FQNEAQ (reference sequence). Here the CDR3 reads CASSLGLQNYGYTF. DNA for the CDR3: TGTGCCAGCAGCTTAGGGCTCCAGAACTATGGCTACACCTTC.